The 28 T cell receptor beta chains presented below share a single source sample, sequenced in a study of cytomegalovirus exposure and HLA in healthy donors (dated by TCRdb to the late 2010s). Libraries were made using the immunoSEQ multiplex PCR assay. A mixture of 60 forward primers for TCR Vbeta segments and 13 reverse primers for TCR Jbeta segments was used in the multiplex PCR. The table comes from immuneACCESS by way of TCRdb, which keeps in-frame sequences with V and J called. Part of the clones is missing from these tables; in studies checked, under half for an unresolved V gene and the rest for unknown reasons. This sample lists around 150,000 clones; 76% were detected once. The ten largest make up 3% to 3.5% of the sample. Sequences were obtained from PBMCs. Receptors were obtained from a middle-aged man in good health and CMV-seronegative.

The chain recombines TRBV6-1 with TRBJ1-2; perhaps TRBD1 as D (5 bases). CDR3 length: 15 residues. Looked up from germline, CDR1 is MNHNS and CDR2 is SASEGT. V was pared by 2 bases and J by 4 bases, with 14 bases between. The CDR3 loop is CASSENWGGSYGYTF. For the CDR3, the DNA is TGTGCCAGCAGTGAAAATTGGGGGGGGTCCTATGGCTACACCTTC.

The genes are TRBV28 and TRBJ1-1; D might be TRBD1 (5 bases). CDR3 length: 15 amino acids. The germline V gene has CDR1 MDHEN and CDR2 SYDVKM. V was trimmed by 1 base and J by 2 bases, leaving 11 bases between them. The CDR3 nucleotides are TGTGCCAGCAGTTTATTTAGGGGCCACAACACTGAAGCTTTCTTT. This encodes CASSLFRGHNTEAFF.

V usage is TRBV5-1 and J usage is TRBJ2-2, with D possibly TRBD2 on 5 matching bases. The CDR3 loop spans 14 amino acids. In germline, CDR1 is SGHRS, CDR2 YFSETQ. V dropped 0 bases and J dropped 5 bases, with 8 bases sitting between them. The chain's CDR3 is CASSLAGETGELFF. As DNA, the CDR3 is TGCGCCAGCAGCTTGGCCGGGGAAACCGGGGAGCTGTTTTTT.

The V gene is TRBV6-5, the J gene TRBJ1-2; 9 bases are a match to TRBD1. The CDR3 is 15 residues long. The germline V gene encodes CDR1 MNHEY and CDR2 SVGAGI. J lost 2 bases, V lost 2 bases, and 3 bases had no gene match. CDR3 DNA: TGTGCCAGCAGTTACACCGGACAGGGGAACTATGGCTACACCTTC. Translating it yields CASSYTGQGNYGYTF.

This CDR3 is CASSRQETQYF. The CDR3 DNA reads TGTGCCAGCAGCCGCCAGGAGACCCAGTACTTC. The V and J genes are TRBV28 and TRBJ2-5; no clear D. This CDR3 spans 11 amino acids. Germline V gene data show CDR1 as MDHEN and CDR2 as SYDVKM. The V and J ends lost 6 bases and 5 bases respectively, with 7 bases between them.

V and J are TRBV11-3 and TRBJ2-5; D ambiguous. V was clipped by 1 base and J by 7 bases, with 22 bases between them. Looked up from germline, CDR1 is SGHNT and CDR2 is YENEEA. The CDR3 covers 17 residues. The CDR3 region has the DNA TGTGCCAGCAGCTTAGTAGGCGACTTTGGTCTGCATGGGACCCAGTACTTC. Amino acid sequence: CASSLVGDFGLHGTQYF. Full variable domain (missing parts from reference TRBV11-3 and TRBJ2-5): EAGVVQSPRYKIIEKKQPVAFWCNPISGHNTLYWYLQNLGQGPELLIRYENEEAVDDSQLPKDRFSAERLKGVDSTLKIQPAELGDSAVYLCASSLVGDFGLHGTQYFGPGTRLLVL.

This clone showed up just a few times. J is TRBJ2-3 and V is TRBV28; TRBD2 matches 12 bases. Per germline, CDR1 MDHEN and CDR2 SYDVKM. Trimming removed 3 bases from V and 6 bases from J; junction bases left unmatched: 1. The CDR3 consists of 14 residues. CDR3 region: CASSLGLAGDTQYF. As DNA, the CDR3 is TGTGCCAGCAGTTTGGGACTAGCGGGCGATACGCAGTATTTT.

V is TRBV5-6 and J is TRBJ1-5; D perhaps matches TRBD1 (5 bases). This CDR3 region has 15 residues. Germline V gene data show CDR1 as SGHDT and CDR2 as YYEEEE. V was trimmed by 4 bases and J by 2 bases, leaving 13 bases between them. This chain's CDR3 is CASSTRQTRNQPQHF. The CDR3 nucleotides are TGTGCCAGCAGCACCAGACAGACCCGCAATCAGCCCCAGCATTTT. Based on the CDR3 plus reference TRBV5-6 and TRBJ1-5, the full variable domain is DAGVTQSPTHLIKTRGQQVTLRCSPKSGHDTVSWYQQALGQGPQFIFQYYEEEERQRGNFPDRFSGHQFPNYSSELNVNALLLGDSALYLCASSTRQTRNQPQHFGDGTRLSIL.

The chain carries TRBV5-1 and TRBJ2-7; TRBD2 matches 11 bases. In germline, CDR1 is SGHRS, CDR2 YFSETQ. This CDR3 is 15 amino acids long. With V trimmed by 0 bases and J by 3 bases, 2 bases remained unmatched. CDR3 region: CASSLVAGGFYEQYF. In nucleotides, the CDR3 is TGCGCCAGCAGCTTGGTAGCGGGGGGGTTCTACGAGCAGTACTTC. The full variable domain, rest sourced from reference TRBV5-1 and TRBJ2-7, is KAGVTQTPRYLIKTRGQQVTLSCSPISGHRSVSWYQQTPGQGLQFLFEYFSETQRNKGNFPGRFSGRQFSNSRSEMNVSTLELGDSALYLCASSLVAGGFYEQYFGPGTRLTVT.

CDR3 protein: CAWSVAGILYNTEAFF. Written as DNA, the CDR3 is TGTGCCTGGAGTGTGGCAGGGATCCTATACAACACTGAAGCTTTCTTT. V is TRBV30 and J is TRBJ1-1; weak D call: TRBD1 (5 bases). Trimming stripped 0 bases from V and 2 bases from J, with 16 bases between. The CDR3 is made up of 16 amino acids. The V gene's germline CDR1 is GTSNPN and CDR2 SVGIG (reference sequence). Combining the CDR3 with reference TRBV30 and TRBJ1-1 gives the whole variable domain SQTIHQWPATLVQPVGSPLSLECTVEGTSNPNLYWYRQAAGRGLQLLFYSVGIGQISSEVPQNLSASRPQDRQFILSSKKLLLSDSGFYLCAWSVAGILYNTEAFFGQGTRLTVV.

This chain uses TRBV5-1 with TRBJ2-7; D not resolved. Looked up from germline, CDR1 is SGHRS and CDR2 is YFSETQ. The CDR3 has 17 residues. Trimming cost V 0 bases and J 5 bases, with 21 bases left between them. The CDR3 DNA is TGCGCCAGCAGCTTGGGCCCCCGATTTGAATCCCGGGACGAGCAGTACTTC. Translating gives CASSLGPRFESRDEQYF. The variable domain in full, with the rest retrieved from reference TRBV5-1 and TRBJ2-7, is KAGVTQTPRYLIKTRGQQVTLSCSPISGHRSVSWYQQTPGQGLQFLFEYFSETQRNKGNFPGRFSGRQFSNSRSEMNVSTLELGDSALYLCASSLGPRFESRDEQYFGPGTRLTVT.

CDR3 protein: CATSSLTGPDTQYF. In DNA form, the CDR3 reads TGTGCCACCAGCAGTTTAACAGGGCCGGATACGCAGTATTTT. V is TRBV15 and J is TRBJ2-3, with D possibly being TRBD1 (6 bases). The germline V gene encodes CDR1 LNHNV and CDR2 YYDKDF (reference sequence). Trimming stripped 3 bases from V and 6 bases from J, with 13 bases between. The CDR3 is made up of 14 amino acids.

J is TRBJ2-3 and V is TRBV27; 12 bases match TRBD2. This CDR3 is built from 16 residues. Germline loops: CDR1 MNHEY, CDR2 SMNVEV (reference sequence). V shed 5 bases and J 4 bases; nucleotides not matched to a gene: 7. CDR3 nucleotides: TGTGCCAGCAGTGCGCCTAGCGGGAGGGCTTCAGATACGCAGTATTTT. Translation gives CASSAPSGRASDTQYF.

The V call is TRBV3-2, the J call TRBJ1-1. TRBV3-2 is a pseudogene. The CDR3 sequence is 8 residues long. The CDR3 DNA sequence: TGTCGAAGGAGTGAAGCTTTCTTT. It yields the protein CRRSEAFF.

The sample holds a few counts of this clone. This chain links TRBV29-1 with TRBJ2-7; 9 bases fit TRBD1. Trimming removed 2 bases from V and 2 bases from J; junction bases left unmatched: 10. The CDR3 has 16 residues. Germline V lookup: CDR1 SQVTM, CDR2 ANQGSEA. The CDR3 is CSVETEGQGTTYEQYF. In DNA, the CDR3 is TGCAGCGTTGAAACGGAGGGACAGGGAACAACCTACGAGCAGTACTTC.

The chain links TRBV4-2 to TRBJ1-2; 7 nucleotides agree with TRBD1. CDR3 length: 16 residues. Germline trimming cut 0 bases from V and 1 base from J; bases unmatched to any gene: 5. Germline V CDR1 and CDR2: LGHNA, YNFKEQ. The CDR3 spells CASSQDRTGNNYGYTF. For the CDR3, the DNA is TGTGCCAGCAGCCAAGATCGGACAGGAAATAACTATGGCTACACCTTC.

The V gene is TRBV9, the J gene TRBJ2-1, with D tentatively TRBD2 (7 bases). The CDR3 is made up of 16 amino acids. V lost 3 bases, J lost 5 bases, and 18 bases lay in between. The germline CDR1 and CDR2 sequences are SGDLS and YYNGEE. CDR3 region: CASSAEGGPDHNEQFF. DNA for the CDR3: TGTGCCAGCAGCGCGGAGGGGGGGCCGGATCACAATGAGCAGTTCTTC.

The chain has TRBV6-5 and TRBJ1-2; D unclear. Germline lookup yields CDR1 MNHEY and CDR2 SVGAGI. This CDR3 has 12 amino acids. Trimming shortened V by 6 bases and J by 7 bases, and 12 bases separated the two germline ends. The CDR3 loop reads CASSTRTGGYTF. DNA for the CDR3: TGTGCCAGCAGCACGCGGACTGGTGGCTACACCTTC.

The genes are TRBV6-6 and TRBJ2-3, with D possibly matching TRBD2 (6 bases). The CDR3 contains 13 residues. CDR1 is MNHNY, CDR2 SVGAGI, per germline (reference sequence). Trimming pared 2 bases from V and 3 bases from J, leaving 6 bases between. CDR3 bases: TGTGCCAGCAGTTACGGGGGGACAGATACGCAGTATTTT. This translates into CASSYGGTDTQYF.

V usage is TRBV4-3 and J usage is TRBJ2-1, with TRBD1 identical over 8 bases. V lost 0 bases to trimming and J lost 2 bases; unmatched junction nucleotides: 6. CDR1 is LGHNA and CDR2 is YSLEER in the germline V gene. CDR3 length: 17 amino acids. The CDR3 DNA is TGCGCCAGCAGCCAAGATATTATGACAGGGGCCTACAATGAGCAGTTCTTC. It encodes CASSQDIMTGAYNEQFF.

The chain combines TRBV7-9 with TRBJ1-3; 7 nucleotides agree with TRBD1. Germline V CDR1 and CDR2: SEHNR, FQNEAQ (reference sequence). This CDR3 spans 15 amino acids. V shed 1 base, J shed 4 bases, and the junction held 4 bases outside the gene matches. The CDR3 nucleotides read TGTGCCAGCAGCTTAGTACAGGGGTTCGGAAACACCATATATTTT. Its protein is CASSLVQGFGNTIYF.

This clone has only a few counts. The V call is TRBV4-1, the J call TRBJ1-3; no definite D call. Deletions cut 0 bases from V and 0 bases from J, with 12 bases between. Germline V gene sequence: CDR1 MGHRA, CDR2 YSYEKL. The CDR3 extends over 17 amino acids. The CDR3 DNA reads as TGCGCCAGCAGCCAAGAGTTTCGCTTCAGCTCTGGAAACACCATATATTTT. It codes for CASSQEFRFSSGNTIYF.

The V gene is TRBV5-4, the J gene TRBJ2-7; 13 positions agree with TRBD2. Germline-derived CDR1 and CDR2 are SGHNT and YYREEE (reference sequence). The V and J ends lost 5 bases and 2 bases, in that order; junction bases with no gene match: 4. The CDR3 loop spans 15 amino acids. In DNA form, the CDR3 reads TGTGCCAGCAGTTCTGGGACTAGCGGGGCCTACGAGCAGTACTTC. Its protein product is CASSSGTSGAYEQYF.

The V call is TRBV9, the J call TRBJ2-5, with D possibly being TRBD2 (5 bases). The V end was cut by 0 bases, the J end by 7 bases, with 13 bases between. Germline V gives CDR1 SGDLS, CDR2 YYNGEE. The CDR3 spans 14 residues. CDR3 coding DNA: TGTGCCAGCAGCGTAGGGCCAATCCGGGGGACCCAGTACTTC. Protein product: CASSVGPIRGTQYF.

The genes are TRBV5-1 and TRBJ2-7, with a tentative D call TRBD2 (5 bases). V lost 3 bases and J 2 bases, leaving 12 bases between the germline ends. CDR3 length equals 14 residues. Germline lookup yields CDR1 SGHRS and CDR2 YFSETQ. Written as DNA, the CDR3 is TGCGCCAGCAGCTACGGAGGAGGTCCCTACGAGCAGTACTTC. Its translation is CASSYGGGPYEQYF.

The chain joins TRBV19 to TRBJ1-2, with unresolved D. Germline V gene sequence: CDR1 LNHDA, CDR2 SQIVND (reference sequence). The CDR3 consists of 13 residues. The V end was cut by 5 bases, the J end by 4 bases, with 11 bases between. In nucleotides, the CDR3 is TGTGCCAGTAGTGCGGGATTCTCCTATGGCTACACCTTC. As protein: CASSAGFSYGYTF.

This clone was detected a few times. The chain couples TRBV29-1 to TRBJ1-2, with D perhaps matching TRBD1 (5 bases). This CDR3 has 13 residues. In germline, CDR1 is SQVTM, CDR2 ANQGSEA. Deletions cut 5 bases from V and 7 bases from J, with 17 bases between. The CDR3 nucleotides are TGCAGCGTTCGAATCCAGGGCCTAGGTGGCTACACCTTC. It encodes CSVRIQGLGGYTF.

This clone was seen just once. V is TRBV28 and J is TRBJ1-5, with D unresolved. This CDR3 contains 14 residues. The V and J ends lost 2 bases and 7 bases respectively, with 12 bases between them. Germline CDR1 is MDHEN and CDR2 is SYDVKM. The CDR3 protein is CASSLIGVQQPQHF. DNA for the CDR3: TGTGCCAGCAGTTTAATCGGGGTCCAACAGCCCCAGCATTTT.